The 10 T cell receptor beta chains in this list originate from one sample, sequenced in a study of T cells after yellow fever vaccination. TCRdb used MiXCR to reprocess the 5' RACE reads, holding one entry per CDR3 protein. The sample consists of 110,000 or so distinct CDR3 sequences, 7.2% of them appearing once. The sample was CD4+ T cells sorted from PBMCs, taken approximately 40 days after the first yellow fever vaccination. These receptors all come from a man younger than 35 who received the YFV17D yellow fever vaccine.

The sample holds many counts of this clonotype. The chain combines TRBV20-1 with TRBJ2-3; weak D call: TRBD1 (5 bases). The CDR3 covers 14 residues. Germline CDR1 is DFQATT and CDR2 is SNEGSKA (reference sequence). Trimming took off 3 bases at V and 1 base at J, with 11 bases between the two ends. For the CDR3, the DNA is TGCAGTGCTAGGTGGCAGGGTGGCACAGATACGCAGTATTTT. Residues: CSARWQGGTDTQYF.

This clonotype was seen at least ten times. The V gene is TRBV12-3 or TRBV12-4, the J gene TRBJ2-5, with D perhaps given as TRBD1 or TRBD2 (5 bases each). The CDR3 runs 12 residues. Trimming cost V 4 bases and J 5 bases, with 8 bases left between them. CDR3 loop: CASSSGPETQYF. Here the CDR3 DNA reads TGTGCCAGCAGTTCGGGACCGGAGACCCAGTACTTC.

There are many counts of this clonotype. The chain couples TRBV6-6 to TRBJ2-3; no firm D call. Looked up from germline, CDR1 is MNHNY and CDR2 is SVGAGI (reference sequence). The CDR3 extends over 12 amino acids. Trimming shortened V by 5 bases and J by 2 bases, and 5 bases separated the two germline ends. The CDR3 spells CASSPTTDTQYF. The CDR3 DNA sequence: TGTGCCAGCAGTCCGACCACAGATACGCAGTATTTT.

In nucleotides, the CDR3 is TGTGCCAGCAGCTTCAAGCCGGGGGAAACCCAGTACTTC. As protein: CASSFKPGETQYF. V gene TRBV7-3 combines with J gene TRBJ2-5; TRBD2 is a possible D gene (6 bases). The germline V gene has CDR1 SGHTA and CDR2 FQGTGA. The CDR3 runs to 13 residues. V lost 3 bases, J lost 8 bases, and 13 bases lay in between. Based on the CDR3 plus reference TRBV7-3 and TRBJ2-5, the full variable domain is GAGVSQTPSNKVTEKGKYVELRCDPISGHTALYWYRQSLGQGPEFLIYFQGTGAADDSGLPNDRFFAVRPEGSVSTLKIQRTERGDSAVYLCASSFKPGETQYFGPGTRLLVL.

This clonotype showed up many times. The J gene is TRBJ1-1, the V gene TRBV18; D remains ambiguous. CDR1 is KGHSH and CDR2 is LQKENI in the germline V gene. The germline V and J ends were trimmed by 0 bases and 7 bases, with 12 bases remaining between them. The length of the CDR3 is 14 residues. This CDR3 reads CASSPPVALLEAFF. The CDR3 DNA is TGTGCCAGCTCACCACCGGTAGCCCTGCTTGAAGCTTTCTTT.

This clonotype has a count of ten or more. The chain links TRBV7-2 to TRBJ2-5; tentatively, D is TRBD2 (5 bases). The CDR3 is made up of 15 amino acids. The V gene's germline CDR1 is SGHTA and CDR2 FQGNSA. Trimming removed 3 bases from V and 3 bases from J, with 14 bases in between. The CDR3 DNA follows: TGTGCCAGCAGCTTGGCGCGGGTAGCAGAAGAGACCCAGTACTTC. This translates into CASSLARVAEETQYF.

This clonotype was seen more than once but under ten times. The chain is built from TRBV4-2 and TRBJ2-2; D may correspond to TRBD1 or TRBD2 (5 bases each). The length of the CDR3 is 15 residues. Germline assignment: CDR1 LGHNA and CDR2 YNFKEQ. V was clipped by 6 bases and J by 3 bases, with 14 bases between them. The CDR3 region is CASSLAGADTGELFF. Here the CDR3 DNA reads TGTGCCAGCAGTCTGGCCGGGGCAGACACCGGGGAGCTGTTTTTT.

This clonotype has at least ten counts. The J gene is TRBJ2-3, the V gene TRBV20-1; TRBD2 matches at 7 bases. Germline CDR1 and CDR2: DFQATT and SNEGSKA (reference sequence). V was pared by 6 bases and J by 2 bases, with 8 bases of the junction left unmatched. The CDR3 is 14 amino acids. DNA for the CDR3: TGCAGTGCACCATTGGGGGGGAACACAGATACGCAGTATTTT. Its protein product is CSAPLGGNTDTQYF.

This clonotype was found many times. V is TRBV5-1 and J is TRBJ2-1; D is unresolved. V was cut by 7 bases and J by 2 bases, with 10 bases left in between. The CDR3 has 13 amino acids. Germline V gives CDR1 SGHRS, CDR2 YFSETQ. CDR3 amino acids: CASGVGTYNEQFF. The CDR3 coding sequence is TGCGCCAGCGGGGTCGGAACCTACAATGAGCAGTTCTTC.

This clonotype was counted at least ten times. This chain uses TRBV9 with TRBJ2-2; a possible D gene is TRBD1 (6 bases). CDR1 SGDLS and CDR2 YYNGEE come from the germline V gene. V lost 2 bases to trimming and J lost 4 bases, with 15 bases between them. CDR3 length: 16 amino acids. CDR3 sequence: CASSVMGQVFTGELFF. CDR3 coding DNA: TGTGCCAGCAGCGTTATGGGACAAGTTTTCACCGGGGAGCTGTTTTTT. Based on the CDR3 plus reference TRBV9 and TRBJ2-2, the full variable domain is DSGVTQTPKHLITATGQRVTLRCSPRSGDLSVYWYQQSLDQGLQFLIQYYNGEERAKGNILERFSAQQFPDLHSELNLSSLELGDSALYFCASSVMGQVFTGELFFGEGSRLTVL.